The TCR beta chain under discussion was sequenced for a study of technical replicates of blood from four donors. The table lists this clone with a count of one. The CDR3 extends over 13 amino acids. CDR1 SGDLS and CDR2 YYNGEE come from the germline V gene. V lost 5 bases and J lost 3; bases outside the gene matches: 1. The repertoire was sequenced with immunoSEQ multiplex PCR; TCRdb's copy has only in-frame clones and lacks some. The sample yields approximately 75,000 clones, over 85% seen once. The J gene is TRBJ2-7, the V gene TRBV9, with 11 bases aligning to TRBD2. Sequenced input: T cells isolated from PBMCs. The clonotype comes from a human donor in good health. This CDR3 reads CASSGTSGYEQYF. The CDR3 DNA sequence: TGTGCCAGCAGTGGGACTAGCGGCTACGAGCAGTACTTC.